This is a list of T cell receptor beta chains from one sample in a study of shared clonotypes between healthy human individuals. The protocol was immunoSEQ multiplex PCR, while the TCRdb copy is restricted to in-frame clones and leaves out a portion. The profile covers around 2,100,000 clones, with less than 95% appearing a single time and 1% to 1.5% taken by the ten largest. The specimen sequenced was naive CD8+ T cells sorted from blood. The receptor source for this set is a man between 18 and 29 years old in good health. CDR3s include the opening cysteine and the closing phenylalanine or tryptophan. Fields, in order: clone size, J gene, V gene, D gene, CDR3 protein, CDR3 DNA. D genes are given only for firm matches. Rows give clone size only sometimes, using once, few, many, or a class for an expanded clone.

size: once; J: TRBJ2-1; V: TRBV29-1; D: -; CDR3: CSVVGDEQFF; DNA: TGCAGCGTTGTGGGGGATGAGCAGTTCTTC
size: -; J: TRBJ2-3; V: TRBV10-3; D: -; CDR3: CAISESLAPALGTDTQYF; DNA: TGTGCCATCAGTGAGTCGTTAGCACCTGCGTTGGGCACAGATACGCAGTATTTT
size: -; J: TRBJ2-1; V: TRBV7-9; D: TRBD2; CDR3: CASSFIVGTSVNEQFF; DNA: TGTGCCAGCAGCTTCATAGTAGGGACTAGCGTCAATGAGCAGTTCTTC
size: -; J: TRBJ2-1; V: TRBV28; D: -; CDR3: CASRGLQSTYNEQFF; DNA: TGTGCCAGCAGGGGACTCCAGAGCACCTACAATGAGCAGTTCTTC
size: -; J: TRBJ2-7; V: TRBV7-2; D: -; CDR3: CASSLAATGAYEQYF; DNA: TGTGCCAGCAGTCTAGCCGCTACAGGTGCCTACGAGCAGTACTTC
size: once; J: TRBJ2-7; V: TRBV2; D: -; CDR3: CASSEVGLAGYEQYF; DNA: TGTGCCAGCAGTGAAGTGGGGCTAGCAGGCTACGAGCAGTACTTC
size: -; J: TRBJ1-6; V: TRBV27; D: -; CDR3: CASTPGGAGSPLHF; DNA: TGTGCCAGCACCCCCGGGGGTGCCGGTTCACCCCTCCACTTT
size: -; J: TRBJ2-7; V: TRBV5-6; D: -; CDR3: CASSLLSREQYF; DNA: TGTGCCAGCAGCTTGCTGTCAAGGGAGCAGTACTTC
size: -; J: TRBJ2-2; V: TRBV6-1; D: -; CDR3: CASRDRTYTGELFF; DNA: TGTGCCAGCCGCGACAGGACCTACACCGGGGAGCTGTTTTTT
size: -; J: TRBJ2-1; V: TRBV4-3; D: TRBD2; CDR3: CASSQDSPSGRLNEQFF; DNA: TGCGCCAGCAGCCAAGATTCCCCGAGCGGGAGACTCAATGAGCAGTTCTTC
size: -; J: TRBJ1-4; V: TRBV28; D: -; CDR3: CASSFTVQVGEKLFF; DNA: TGTGCCAGCAGTTTTACCGTACAGGTTGGTGAAAAACTGTTTTTT
size: -; J: TRBJ2-7; V: TRBV4-1; D: TRBD1; CDR3: CASSPRDRGSYEQYF; DNA: TGCGCCAGCAGCCCCCGGGACAGGGGTTCCTACGAGCAGTACTTC
size: -; J: TRBJ2-7; V: TRBV27; D: TRBD2; CDR3: CASSLAGESYEQYF; DNA: TGTGCCAGCAGTTTGGCGGGAGAGTCATACGAGCAGTACTTC
size: -; J: TRBJ1-4; V: TRBV28; D: -; CDR3: CASRARTNEKLFF; DNA: TGTGCCAGCAGGGCAAGAACTAATGAAAAACTGTTTTTT
size: -; J: TRBJ2-1; V: TRBV27; D: -; CDR3: CASSLLSVEGSSYNEQFF; DNA: TGTGCCAGCAGTTTATTGTCGGTGGAGGGAAGCTCCTACAATGAGCAGTTCTTC
size: -; J: TRBJ2-1; V: TRBV27; D: TRBD2; CDR3: CASSLSTSVHSYNEQFF; DNA: TGTGCCAGCAGTTTATCAACTAGCGTCCACTCCTACAATGAGCAGTTCTTC
size: -; J: TRBJ2-7; V: TRBV7-5; D: -; CDR3: CARSRRTYEQYF; DNA: TGTGCCAGATCTAGACGAACCTACGAGCAGTACTTC
size: -; J: TRBJ1-2; V: TRBV19; D: TRBD1; CDR3: CASSSGQGGYGYTF; DNA: TGTGCCAGTAGTTCTGGACAGGGCGGCTATGGCTACACCTTC
size: -; J: TRBJ1-1; V: TRBV20-1; D: -; CDR3: CSAKEDEAFF; DNA: TGCAGTGCTAAGGAGGATGAAGCTTTCTTT
size: -; J: TRBJ1-6; V: TRBV2; D: -; CDR3: CASSGTEDLNSPLHF; DNA: TGTGCCAGCAGTGGGACAGAGGACCTGAATTCACCCCTCCACTTT
size: -; J: TRBJ2-5; V: TRBV30; D: -; CDR3: CAWSRETQYF; DNA: TGTGCCTGGAGTCGAGAGACCCAGTACTTC
size: few; J: TRBJ1-1; V: TRBV10-1; D: -; CDR3: CASSDEGYTEAFF; DNA: TGCGCCAGCAGTGATGAGGGGTACACTGAAGCTTTCTTT
size: -; J: TRBJ2-7; V: TRBV6-5; D: TRBD1; CDR3: CASSPDRGYEQYF; DNA: TGTGCCAGCAGCCCAGACAGGGGCTACGAGCAGTACTTC
size: -; J: TRBJ2-2; V: TRBV11-3; D: -; CDR3: CASSLDDGYAELFF; DNA: TGTGCCAGCAGCTTAGACGACGGATACGCGGAGCTGTTTTTT
size: once; J: TRBJ2-6; V: TRBV27; D: TRBD2; CDR3: CASSLSAGAGANVLTF; DNA: TGTGCCAGCAGTCTCTCTGCGGGGGCTGGGGCCAACGTCCTGACTTTC
size: -; J: TRBJ2-3; V: TRBV4-3; D: TRBD2; CDR3: CASSHGTSGSGSPSTDTQYF; DNA: TGCGCCAGCAGCCACGGTACTAGCGGGAGCGGTTCTCCTAGCACAGATACGCAGTATTTT
size: once; J: TRBJ2-7; V: TRBV5-1; D: TRBD1; CDR3: CASSYRQGRYEQYF; DNA: TGCGCCAGCAGCTATAGACAGGGAAGGTACGAGCAGTACTTC
size: -; J: TRBJ1-6; V: TRBV6-1; D: TRBD1; CDR3: CASSEYRGLGNSPLHF; DNA: TGTGCCAGCAGTGAGTACAGGGGGCTGGGGAATTCACCCCTCCACTTT
size: -; J: TRBJ2-3; V: TRBV7-9; D: -; CDR3: CATPGSKTLTDTQYF; DNA: TGTGCCACCCCGGGAAGCAAAACCCTTACAGATACGCAGTATTTT
size: once; J: TRBJ2-7; V: TRBV7-8; D: -; CDR3: CASSFGGGGYEQYF; DNA: TGTGCCAGCAGCTTCGGGGGAGGAGGCTACGAGCAGTACTTC
size: -; J: TRBJ2-3; V: TRBV5-6; D: TRBD2; CDR3: CASTWGASGSTDTQYF; DNA: TGTGCCAGCACCTGGGGGGCTAGCGGGAGTACAGATACGCAGTATTTT
size: -; J: TRBJ1-3; V: TRBV10-3; D: -; CDR3: CAISVLRGGDTIYF; DNA: TGTGCCATCAGTGTATTGAGGGGGGGAGACACCATATATTTT
size: -; J: TRBJ2-1; V: TRBV13; D: -; CDR3: CASSLRYSSYNEQFF; DNA: TGTGCCAGCAGCTTAAGGTATAGCTCCTACAATGAGCAGTTCTTC
size: -; J: TRBJ2-6; V: TRBV13; D: TRBD1; CDR3: CASSSPGQGLAGANVLTF; DNA: TGTGCCAGCAGCTCTCCGGGACAGGGGTTGGCTGGGGCCAACGTCCTGACTTTC
size: -; J: TRBJ1-5; V: TRBV6-4; D: TRBD1; CDR3: CASSLTGGAGRSNQPQHF; DNA: TGTGCCAGCAGCCTCACAGGGGGCGCGGGACGGAGCAATCAGCCCCAGCATTTT
size: -; J: TRBJ2-3; V: TRBV7-2; D: -; CDR3: CASSTVVASITDTQYF; DNA: TGTGCCAGCAGCACCGTCGTAGCATCCATCACAGATACGCAGTATTTT
size: -; J: TRBJ2-7; V: TRBV13; D: TRBD1; CDR3: CASSLGPQGAGAHIEQYF; DNA: TGTGCCAGCAGCTTAGGCCCTCAGGGGGCAGGGGCGCATATAGAGCAGTACTTC
size: -; J: TRBJ2-3; V: TRBV5-4; D: -; CDR3: CAASRGADTQYF; DNA: TGTGCCGCCTCTCGAGGCGCAGATACGCAGTATTTT
size: once; J: TRBJ1-5; V: TRBV7-2; D: -; CDR3: CASSLADWQPQHF; DNA: TGTGCCAGCAGCTTAGCGGATTGGCAGCCCCAGCATTTT
size: -; J: TRBJ2-7; V: TRBV7-9; D: TRBD1; CDR3: CASSSTGGGSSYEQYF; DNA: TGTGCCAGCAGCTCGACAGGGGGTGGGAGCTCCTACGAGCAGTACTTC
size: -; J: TRBJ2-5; V: TRBV6-5; D: -; CDR3: CASKNRDLETQYF; DNA: TGTGCCAGCAAAAACAGGGATCTGGAGACCCAGTACTTC
size: -; J: TRBJ2-1; V: TRBV7-9; D: TRBD2; CDR3: CASSLGGTTFLDYNEQFF; DNA: TGTGCCAGCAGCTTAGGTGGGACTACCTTTCTCGACTACAATGAGCAGTTCTTC
size: -; J: TRBJ1-1; V: TRBV5-4; D: TRBD1; CDR3: CASSLGQGASHTEAFF; DNA: TGTGCCAGCAGCCTGGGACAGGGGGCGTCGCACACTGAAGCTTTCTTT
size: -; J: TRBJ1-1; V: TRBV5-4; D: -; CDR3: CASSNPGYPTEAFF; DNA: TGTGCCAGCAGCAACCCAGGATATCCCACTGAAGCTTTCTTT
size: -; J: TRBJ2-7; V: TRBV4-3; D: TRBD2; CDR3: CASSQEVSGSSYEQYF; DNA: TGCGCCAGCAGCCAAGAGGTTAGCGGGAGCTCCTACGAGCAGTACTTC
size: -; J: TRBJ1-2; V: TRBV6-5; D: -; CDR3: CASSYSGADGYTF; DNA: TGTGCCAGCAGTTATTCAGGGGCGGATGGCTACACCTTC
size: -; J: TRBJ2-1; V: TRBV30; D: -; CDR3: CALESGSEQFF; DNA: TGTGCCCTAGAGTCGGGGAGTGAGCAGTTCTTC
size: once; J: TRBJ1-5; V: TRBV9; D: TRBD1; CDR3: CASSPTGANQPQHF; DNA: TGTGCCAGCAGCCCGACAGGGGCAAATCAGCCCCAGCATTTT
size: -; J: TRBJ2-3; V: TRBV7-8; D: -; CDR3: CASSSDTPGHSTDTQYF; DNA: TGTGCCAGCAGCTCAGATACCCCGGGCCACAGCACAGATACGCAGTATTTT
size: -; J: TRBJ2-1; V: TRBV21-1; D: -; CDR3: CASSRRGKGHNEQFF; DNA: TGTGCCAGCAGCAGGAGGGGGAAGGGTCACAATGAGCAGTTCTTC
size: -; J: TRBJ1-2; V: TRBV29-1; D: -; CDR3: CSVEDLWVGYTF; DNA: TGCAGCGTTGAAGATCTTTGGGTTGGCTACACCTTC
size: -; J: TRBJ2-2; V: TRBV7-8; D: -; CDR3: CASSPYSGIGTGELFF; DNA: TGTGCCAGCAGCCCCTATTCAGGGATCGGGACCGGGGAGCTGTTTTTT
size: -; J: TRBJ2-3; V: TRBV4-1; D: -; CDR3: CASSQVGLDTQYF; DNA: TGCGCCAGCAGCCAAGTGGGTTTAGATACGCAGTATTTT
size: -; J: TRBJ2-2; V: TRBV6-6; D: -; CDR3: CASSYLDSSTGELFF; DNA: TGTGCCAGCAGTTACTTAGACTCCTCCACCGGGGAGCTGTTTTTT
size: -; J: TRBJ1-5; V: TRBV28; D: TRBD1; CDR3: CASSLSSGGLNQPQHF; DNA: TGTGCCAGCAGTTTATCGTCAGGGGGACTTAATCAGCCCCAGCATTTT
size: -; J: TRBJ1-2; V: TRBV5-6; D: -; CDR3: CASSEADTGYTF; DNA: TGTGCCAGCAGCGAAGCGGACACCGGCTACACCTTC